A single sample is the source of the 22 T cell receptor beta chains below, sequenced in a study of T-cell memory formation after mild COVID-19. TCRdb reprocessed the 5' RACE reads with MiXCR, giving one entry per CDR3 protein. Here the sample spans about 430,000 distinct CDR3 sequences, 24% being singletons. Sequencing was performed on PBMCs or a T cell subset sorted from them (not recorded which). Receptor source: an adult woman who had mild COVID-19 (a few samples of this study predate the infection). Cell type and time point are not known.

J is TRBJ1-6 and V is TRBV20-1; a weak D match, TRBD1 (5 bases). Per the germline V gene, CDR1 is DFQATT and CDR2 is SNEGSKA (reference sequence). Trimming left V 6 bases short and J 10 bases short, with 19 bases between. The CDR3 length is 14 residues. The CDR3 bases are TGCAGTGCCTCCAGGGAAGGATTGGGATCACCCCTCCACTTT. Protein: CSASREGLGSPLHF.

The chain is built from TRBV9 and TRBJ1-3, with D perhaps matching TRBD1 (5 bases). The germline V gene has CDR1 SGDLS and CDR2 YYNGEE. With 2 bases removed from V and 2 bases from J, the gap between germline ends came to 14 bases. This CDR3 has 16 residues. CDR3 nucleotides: TGTGCCAGCAGCGTCGACAGATTCAATGCTGGAAACACCATATATTTT. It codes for CASSVDRFNAGNTIYF. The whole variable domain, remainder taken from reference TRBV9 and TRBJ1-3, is DSGVTQTPKHLITATGQRVTLRCSPRSGDLSVYWYQQSLDQGLQFLIQYYNGEERAKGNILERFSAQQFPDLHSELNLSSLELGDSALYFCASSVDRFNAGNTIYFGEGSWLTVV.

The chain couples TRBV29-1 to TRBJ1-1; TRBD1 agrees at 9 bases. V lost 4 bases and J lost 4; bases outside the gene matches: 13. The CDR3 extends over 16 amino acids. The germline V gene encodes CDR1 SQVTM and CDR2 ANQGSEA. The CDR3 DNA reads TGCAGCGTTGGTACAACAGGGGGCTTTAGTAGCACTGAAGCTTTCTTT. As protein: CSVGTTGGFSSTEAFF. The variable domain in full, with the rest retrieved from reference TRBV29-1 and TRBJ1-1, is SAVISQKPSRDICQRGTSLTIQCQVDSQVTMMFWYRQQPGQSLTLIATANQGSEATYESGFVIDKFPISRPNLTFSTLTVSNMSPEDSSIYLCSVGTTGGFSSTEAFFGQGTRLTVV.

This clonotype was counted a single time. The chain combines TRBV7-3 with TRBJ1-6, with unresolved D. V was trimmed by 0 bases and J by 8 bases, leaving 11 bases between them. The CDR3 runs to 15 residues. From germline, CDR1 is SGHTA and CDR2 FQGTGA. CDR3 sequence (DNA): TGTGCCAGCAGCTTAACAGGGAGCGATTATTCACCCCTCCACTTT. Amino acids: CASSLTGSDYSPLHF.

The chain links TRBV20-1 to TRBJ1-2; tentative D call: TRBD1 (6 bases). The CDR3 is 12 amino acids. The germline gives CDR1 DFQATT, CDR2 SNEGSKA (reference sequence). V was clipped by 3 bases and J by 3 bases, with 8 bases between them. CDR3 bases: TGCAGTGCTAGGGACAGCGACTATGGCTACACCTTC. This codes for CSARDSDYGYTF.

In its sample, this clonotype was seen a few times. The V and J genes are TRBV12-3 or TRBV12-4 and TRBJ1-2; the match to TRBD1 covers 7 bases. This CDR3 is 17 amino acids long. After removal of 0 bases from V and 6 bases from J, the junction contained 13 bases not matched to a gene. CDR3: CASSLARETGFLNGYTF. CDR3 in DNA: TGTGCCAGCAGTTTAGCGCGCGAGACAGGGTTCCTAAATGGCTACACCTTC.

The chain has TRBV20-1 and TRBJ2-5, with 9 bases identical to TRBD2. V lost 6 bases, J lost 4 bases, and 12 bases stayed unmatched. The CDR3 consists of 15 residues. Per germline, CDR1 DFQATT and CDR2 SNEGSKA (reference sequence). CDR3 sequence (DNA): TGCAGTGCCCTCGCGGGAGGAGCGGGAGGAGAGACCCAGTACTTC. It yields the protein CSALAGGAGGETQYF.

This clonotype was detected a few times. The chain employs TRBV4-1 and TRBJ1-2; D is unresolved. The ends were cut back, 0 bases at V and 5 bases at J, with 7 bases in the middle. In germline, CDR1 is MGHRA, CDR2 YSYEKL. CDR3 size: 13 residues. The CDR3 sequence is CASSQDTGYGYTF. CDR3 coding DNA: TGCGCCAGCAGCCAAGATACCGGATATGGCTACACCTTC.

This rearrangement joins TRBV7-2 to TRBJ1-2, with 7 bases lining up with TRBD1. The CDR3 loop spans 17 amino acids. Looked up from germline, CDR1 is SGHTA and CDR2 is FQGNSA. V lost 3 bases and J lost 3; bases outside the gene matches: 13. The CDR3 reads CASSFRGGRQGDYGYTF. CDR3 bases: TGTGCCAGCAGCTTCCGCGGGGGGCGGCAGGGGGACTATGGCTACACCTTC.

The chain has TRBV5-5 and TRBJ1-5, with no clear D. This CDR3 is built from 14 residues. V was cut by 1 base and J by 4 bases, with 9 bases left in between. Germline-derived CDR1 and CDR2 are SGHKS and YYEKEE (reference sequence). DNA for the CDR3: TGTGCCAGCAGCTTGTATGGCTTAAATCAGCCCCAGCATTTT. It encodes CASSLYGLNQPQHF.

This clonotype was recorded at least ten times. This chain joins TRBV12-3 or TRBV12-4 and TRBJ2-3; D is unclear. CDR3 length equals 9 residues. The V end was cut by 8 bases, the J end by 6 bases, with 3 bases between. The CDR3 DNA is TGTGCCAGCGGTGATACGCAGTATTTT. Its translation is CASGDTQYF.

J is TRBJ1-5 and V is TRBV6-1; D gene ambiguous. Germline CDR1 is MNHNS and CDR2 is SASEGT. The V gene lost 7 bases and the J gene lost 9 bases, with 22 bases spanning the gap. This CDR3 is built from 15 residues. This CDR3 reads CASNPPEGPQRPQHF. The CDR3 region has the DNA TGTGCCAGCAACCCCCCGGAAGGGCCCCAACGGCCCCAGCATTTT.

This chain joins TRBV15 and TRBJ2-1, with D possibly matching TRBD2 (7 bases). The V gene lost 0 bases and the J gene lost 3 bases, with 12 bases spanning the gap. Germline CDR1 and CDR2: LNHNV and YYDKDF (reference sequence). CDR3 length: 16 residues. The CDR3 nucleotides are TGTGCCACCAGCAGAGAAGGCGGGGGCAGCTACAATGAGCAGTTCTTC. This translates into CATSREGGGSYNEQFF.

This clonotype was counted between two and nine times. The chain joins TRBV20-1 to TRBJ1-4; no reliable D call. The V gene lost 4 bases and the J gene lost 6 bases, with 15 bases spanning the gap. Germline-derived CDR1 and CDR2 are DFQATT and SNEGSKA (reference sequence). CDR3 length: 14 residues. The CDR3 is CSATSDQNYEKLFF. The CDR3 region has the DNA TGCAGTGCTACCTCGGATCAGAACTATGAAAAACTGTTTTTT.

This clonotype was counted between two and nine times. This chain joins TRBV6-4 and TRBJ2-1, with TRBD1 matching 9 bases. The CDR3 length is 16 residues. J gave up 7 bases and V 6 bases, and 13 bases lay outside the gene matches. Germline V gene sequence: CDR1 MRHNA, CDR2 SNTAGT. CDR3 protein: CASREHTGGASNEQFF. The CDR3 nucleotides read TGTGCCAGCAGAGAACACACAGGGGGCGCGTCTAATGAGCAGTTCTTC.

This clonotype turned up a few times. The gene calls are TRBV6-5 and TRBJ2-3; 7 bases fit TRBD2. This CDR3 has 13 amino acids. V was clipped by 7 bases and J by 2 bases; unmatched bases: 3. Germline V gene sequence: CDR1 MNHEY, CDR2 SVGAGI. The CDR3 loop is CASKREHTDTQYF. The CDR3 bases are TGTGCCAGCAAGCGGGAACACACAGATACGCAGTATTTT.

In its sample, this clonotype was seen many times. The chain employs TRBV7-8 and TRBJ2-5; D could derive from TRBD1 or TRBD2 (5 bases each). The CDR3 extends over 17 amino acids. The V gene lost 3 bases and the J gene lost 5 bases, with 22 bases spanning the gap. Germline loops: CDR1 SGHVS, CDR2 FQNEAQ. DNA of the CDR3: TGTGCCAGCAGCTTCGGGACGGTGGAACTTATGGGGGAGACCCAGTACTTC. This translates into CASSFGTVELMGETQYF.

The CDR3 region is CSARPGANVLTF. The CDR3, as DNA: TGCAGTGCTAGGCCTGGGGCCAACGTCCTGACTTTC. V and J are TRBV20-1 and TRBJ2-6; D call uncertain. Germline CDR1 DFQATT, CDR2 SNEGSKA (reference sequence). The CDR3 extends over 12 amino acids. Trimming shortened V by 3 bases and J by 2 bases, and 2 bases separated the two germline ends.

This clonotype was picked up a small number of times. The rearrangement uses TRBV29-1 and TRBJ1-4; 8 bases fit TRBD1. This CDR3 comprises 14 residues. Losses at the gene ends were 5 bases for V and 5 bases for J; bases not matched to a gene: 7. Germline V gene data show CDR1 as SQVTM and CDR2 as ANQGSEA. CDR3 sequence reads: CSVTRTGKNEKLFF. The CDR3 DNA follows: TGCAGCGTTACACGGACAGGGAAGAATGAAAAACTGTTTTTT.

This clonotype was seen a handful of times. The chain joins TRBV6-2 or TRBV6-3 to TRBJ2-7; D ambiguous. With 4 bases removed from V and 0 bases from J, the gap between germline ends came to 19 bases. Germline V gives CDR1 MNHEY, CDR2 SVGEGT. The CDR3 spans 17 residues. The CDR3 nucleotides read TGTGCCAGCAGTTCTCCCCGAGGAGAGGTATACTCCTACGAGCAGTACTTC. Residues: CASSSPRGEVYSYEQYF.

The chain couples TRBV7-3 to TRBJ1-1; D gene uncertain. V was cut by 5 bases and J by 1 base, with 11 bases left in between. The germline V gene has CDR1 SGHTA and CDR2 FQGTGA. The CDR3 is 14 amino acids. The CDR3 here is CASSHRTANTEAFF. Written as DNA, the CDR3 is TGTGCCAGCAGCCATCGGACGGCGAACACTGAAGCTTTCTTT.

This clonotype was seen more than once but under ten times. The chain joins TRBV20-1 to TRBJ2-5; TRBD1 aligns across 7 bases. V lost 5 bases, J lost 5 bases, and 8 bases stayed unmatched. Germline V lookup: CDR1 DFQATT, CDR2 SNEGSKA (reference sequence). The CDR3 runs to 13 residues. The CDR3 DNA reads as TGCAGTGCTCGCGGACAGGTTCGGGAGACCCAGTACTTC. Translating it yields CSARGQVRETQYF.